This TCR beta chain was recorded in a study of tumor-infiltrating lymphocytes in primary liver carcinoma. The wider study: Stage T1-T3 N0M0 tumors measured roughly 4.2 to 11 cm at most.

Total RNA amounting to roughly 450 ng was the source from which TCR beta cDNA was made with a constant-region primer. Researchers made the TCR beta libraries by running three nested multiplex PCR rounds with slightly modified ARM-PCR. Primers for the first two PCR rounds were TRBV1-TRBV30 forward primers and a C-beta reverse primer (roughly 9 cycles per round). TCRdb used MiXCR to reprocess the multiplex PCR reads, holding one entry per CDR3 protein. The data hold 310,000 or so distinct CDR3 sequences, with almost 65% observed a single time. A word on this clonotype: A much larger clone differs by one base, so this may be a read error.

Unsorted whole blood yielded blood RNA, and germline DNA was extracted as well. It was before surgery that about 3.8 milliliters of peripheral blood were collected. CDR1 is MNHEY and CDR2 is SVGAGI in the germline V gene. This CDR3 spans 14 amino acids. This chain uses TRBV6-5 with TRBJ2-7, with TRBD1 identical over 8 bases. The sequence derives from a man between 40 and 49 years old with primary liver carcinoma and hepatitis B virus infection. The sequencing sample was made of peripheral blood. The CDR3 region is CASCYSDREGEQYF. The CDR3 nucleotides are TGTGCCAGCTGTTACTCGGACAGGGAAGGCGAGCAGTACTTC.